The present T cell receptor beta chain was sequenced within a study of T cells after posttransplantation cyclophosphamide. Sequenced by immunoSEQ multiplex PCR; TCRdb stores in-frame clones only, minus some. The data show around 20,000 clones, with 98% seen just once and more than 0.15% held by the top ten. Notes on the study in general: TRB overlap between skin or GI tissue T cells and blood was limited.

The naive gate required viable CD3+CD4+ or CD3+CD8+ cells with CCR7+CD45RA+CD45RO-CD95-CD27+CD28+ phenotype. This related bone marrow graft donor gave peripheral blood on the day of marrow donation. As concerns this clone: Its antigen remains unidentified.

Germline V gives CDR1 MGHDK, CDR2 SYGVNS. This CDR3 contains 17 residues. The V segment lost 3 bases and the J segment 1 base; nucleotides outside the gene matches: 5. What was sequenced was naive CD4+ T cells sorted from PBMCs. The chain combines TRBV25-1 with TRBJ2-1; 11 bases agree with TRBD2. This TCR was sampled from a man aged 35-49 years in good health, CMV-negative, and a related stem cell transplant donor. CDR3 protein: CASSDGPSGGSYNEQFF. The CDR3 nucleotides read TGTGCCAGCAGTGATGGCCCTAGCGGGGGGTCCTACAATGAGCAGTTCTTC.